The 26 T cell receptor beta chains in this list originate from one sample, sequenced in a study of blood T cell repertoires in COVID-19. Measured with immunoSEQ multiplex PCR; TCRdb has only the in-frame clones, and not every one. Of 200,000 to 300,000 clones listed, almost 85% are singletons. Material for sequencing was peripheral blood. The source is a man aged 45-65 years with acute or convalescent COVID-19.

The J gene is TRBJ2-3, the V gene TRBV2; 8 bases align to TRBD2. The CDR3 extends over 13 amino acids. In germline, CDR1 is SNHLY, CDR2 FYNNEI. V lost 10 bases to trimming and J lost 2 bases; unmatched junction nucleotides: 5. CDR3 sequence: CATGGGYTDTQYF. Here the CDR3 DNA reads TGTGCCACGGGAGGGGGTTACACAGATACGCAGTATTTT.

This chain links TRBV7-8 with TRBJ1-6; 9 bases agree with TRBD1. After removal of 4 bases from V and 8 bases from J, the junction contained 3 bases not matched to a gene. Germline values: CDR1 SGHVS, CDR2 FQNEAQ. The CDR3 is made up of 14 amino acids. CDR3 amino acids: CASSSDRGDSPLHF. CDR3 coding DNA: TGTGCCAGCAGCTCGGACAGGGGTGATTCACCCCTCCACTTT.

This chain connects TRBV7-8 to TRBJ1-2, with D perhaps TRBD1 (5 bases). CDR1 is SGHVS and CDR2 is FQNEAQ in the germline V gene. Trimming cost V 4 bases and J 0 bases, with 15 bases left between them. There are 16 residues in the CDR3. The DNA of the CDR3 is TGTGCCAGCAGCTCTCAGGGCACAAAAGCTAACTATGGCTACACCTTC. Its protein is CASSSQGTKANYGYTF.

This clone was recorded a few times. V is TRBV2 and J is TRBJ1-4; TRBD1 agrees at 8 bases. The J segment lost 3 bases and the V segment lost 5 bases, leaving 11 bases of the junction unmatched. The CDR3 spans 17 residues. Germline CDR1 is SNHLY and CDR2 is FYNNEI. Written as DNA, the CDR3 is TGTGCCAGCAGTCCCGGGACAGGAGAGACGGCTAATGAAAAACTGTTTTTT. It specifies CASSPGTGETANEKLFF.

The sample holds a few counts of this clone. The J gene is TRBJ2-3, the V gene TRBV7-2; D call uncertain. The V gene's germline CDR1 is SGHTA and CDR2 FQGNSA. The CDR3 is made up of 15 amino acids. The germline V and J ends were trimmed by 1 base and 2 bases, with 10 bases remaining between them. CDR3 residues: CASSLGSTNTDTQYF. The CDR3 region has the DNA TGTGCCAGCAGCTTAGGTTCTACCAACACAGATACGCAGTATTTT. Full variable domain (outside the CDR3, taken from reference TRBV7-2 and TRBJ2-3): GAGVSQSPSNKVTEKGKDVELRCDPISGHTALYWYRQSLGQGLEFLIYFQGNSAPDKSGLPSDRFSAERTGGSVSTLTIQRTQQEDSAVYLCASSLGSTNTDTQYFGPGTRLTVL.

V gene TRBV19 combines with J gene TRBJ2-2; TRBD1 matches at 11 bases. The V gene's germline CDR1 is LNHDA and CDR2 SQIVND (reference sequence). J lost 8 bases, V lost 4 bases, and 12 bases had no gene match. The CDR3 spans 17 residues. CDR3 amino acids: CASSRGTGGMPTGELFF. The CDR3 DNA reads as TGTGCCAGTAGTAGAGGGACAGGGGGAATGCCCACAGGGGAGCTGTTTTTT.

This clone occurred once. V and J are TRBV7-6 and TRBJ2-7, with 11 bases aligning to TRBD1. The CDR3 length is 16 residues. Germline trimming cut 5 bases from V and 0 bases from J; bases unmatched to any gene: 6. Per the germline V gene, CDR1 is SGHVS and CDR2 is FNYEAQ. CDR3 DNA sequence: TGTGCCAGCAGCCCGCGAGGGACAGGGGGCTCCTACGAGCAGTACTTC. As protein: CASSPRGTGGSYEQYF.

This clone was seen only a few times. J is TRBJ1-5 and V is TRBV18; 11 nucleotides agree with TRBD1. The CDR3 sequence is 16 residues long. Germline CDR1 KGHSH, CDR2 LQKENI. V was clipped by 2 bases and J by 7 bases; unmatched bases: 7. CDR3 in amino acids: CASSPTQGTGGQPQHF. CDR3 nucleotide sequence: TGTGCCAGCTCACCAACTCAAGGGACAGGGGGGCAGCCCCAGCATTTT.

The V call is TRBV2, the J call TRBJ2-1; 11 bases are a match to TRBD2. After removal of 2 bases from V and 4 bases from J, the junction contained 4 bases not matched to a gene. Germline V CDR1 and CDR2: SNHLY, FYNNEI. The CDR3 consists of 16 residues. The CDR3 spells CASSERGTSGYNEQFF. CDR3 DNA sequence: TGTGCCAGCAGTGAACGAGGGACTAGCGGTTACAATGAGCAGTTCTTC.

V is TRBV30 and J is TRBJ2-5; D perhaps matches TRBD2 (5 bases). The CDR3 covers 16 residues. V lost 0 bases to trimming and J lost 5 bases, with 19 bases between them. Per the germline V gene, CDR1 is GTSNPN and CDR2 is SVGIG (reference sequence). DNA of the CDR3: TGTGCCTGGAGTGTCCCCCGAAGTTTCAGGAGGGAGACCCAGTACTTC. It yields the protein CAWSVPRSFRRETQYF.

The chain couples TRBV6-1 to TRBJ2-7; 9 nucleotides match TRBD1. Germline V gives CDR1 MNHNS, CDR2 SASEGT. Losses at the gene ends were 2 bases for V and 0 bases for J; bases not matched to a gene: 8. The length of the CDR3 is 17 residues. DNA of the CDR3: TGTGCCAGCAGTGAATTTTCCCTGGACAGGGGCTCCTACGAGCAGTACTTC. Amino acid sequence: CASSEFSLDRGSYEQYF.

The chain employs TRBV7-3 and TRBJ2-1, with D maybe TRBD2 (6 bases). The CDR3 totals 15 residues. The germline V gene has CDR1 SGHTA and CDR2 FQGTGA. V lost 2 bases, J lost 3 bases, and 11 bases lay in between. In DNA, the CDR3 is TGTGCCAGCAGCTTAGTCGGCGGGAACTACAATGAGCAGTTCTTC. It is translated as CASSLVGGNYNEQFF.

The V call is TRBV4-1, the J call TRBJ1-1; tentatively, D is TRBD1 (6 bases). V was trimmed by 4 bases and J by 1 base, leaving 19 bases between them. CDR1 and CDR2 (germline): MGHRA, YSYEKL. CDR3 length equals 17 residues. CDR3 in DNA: TGCGCCAGCAGCCTCATACAGGGACGGGTCGAGAACACTGAAGCTTTCTTT. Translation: CASSLIQGRVENTEAFF.

The CDR3, as DNA: TGTGCCAGCAGCTTAGAGGGCGGGGGGGCCCAGGAGACCCAGTACTTC. Residues: CASSLEGGGAQETQYF. The chain couples TRBV11-3 to TRBJ2-5; 9 bases are shared with TRBD2. V lost 0 bases and J lost 5; bases outside the gene matches: 7. The germline V gene has CDR1 SGHNT and CDR2 YENEEA. The CDR3 spans 16 residues.

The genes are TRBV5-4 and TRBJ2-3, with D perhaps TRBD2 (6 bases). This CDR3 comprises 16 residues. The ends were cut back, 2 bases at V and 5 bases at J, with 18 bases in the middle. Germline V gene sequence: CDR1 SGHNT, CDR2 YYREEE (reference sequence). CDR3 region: CASSFPRDSPKDTQYF. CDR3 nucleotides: TGTGCCAGCAGCTTCCCCCGGGACTCCCCAAAAGATACGCAGTATTTT.

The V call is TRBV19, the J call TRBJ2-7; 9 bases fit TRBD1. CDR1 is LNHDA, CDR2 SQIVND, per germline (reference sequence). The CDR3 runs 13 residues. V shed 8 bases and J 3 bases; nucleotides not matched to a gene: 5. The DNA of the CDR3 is TGTGCCAGTTCCCCGACAGGGGGCTACGAGCAGTACTTC. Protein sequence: CASSPTGGYEQYF. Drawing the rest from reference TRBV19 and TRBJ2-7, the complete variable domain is DGGITQSPKYLFRKEGQNVTLSCEQNLNHDAMYWYRQDPGQGLRLIYYSQIVNDFQKGDIAEGYSVSREKKESFPLTVTSAQKNPTAFYLCASSPTGGYEQYFGPGTRLTVT.

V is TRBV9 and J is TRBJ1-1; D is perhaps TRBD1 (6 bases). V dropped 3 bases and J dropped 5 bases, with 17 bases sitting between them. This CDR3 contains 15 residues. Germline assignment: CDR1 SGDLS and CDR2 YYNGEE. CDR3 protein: CASSARPRGGTEAFF. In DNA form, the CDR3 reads TGTGCCAGCAGCGCTAGACCCAGGGGTGGGACTGAAGCTTTCTTT.

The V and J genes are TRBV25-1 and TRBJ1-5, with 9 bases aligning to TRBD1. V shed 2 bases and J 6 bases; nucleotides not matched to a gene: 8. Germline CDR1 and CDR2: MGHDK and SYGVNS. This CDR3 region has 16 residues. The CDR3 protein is CASSEGGTGRSQPQHF. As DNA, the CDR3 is TGTGCCAGCAGTGAAGGCGGGACAGGGAGGTCTCAGCCCCAGCATTTT. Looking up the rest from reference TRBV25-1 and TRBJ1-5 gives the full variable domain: EADIYQTPRYLVIGTGKKITLECSQTMGHDKMYWYQQDPGMELHLIHYSYGVNSTEKGDLSSESTVSRIRTEHFPLTLESARPSHTSQYLCASSEGGTGRSQPQHFGDGTRLSIL.

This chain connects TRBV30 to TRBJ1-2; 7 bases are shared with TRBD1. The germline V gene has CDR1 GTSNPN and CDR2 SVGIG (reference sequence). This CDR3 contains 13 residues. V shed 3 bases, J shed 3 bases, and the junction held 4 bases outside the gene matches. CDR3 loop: CAWRRDRYYGYTF. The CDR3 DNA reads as TGTGCCTGGAGGAGGGACAGATACTATGGCTACACCTTC.

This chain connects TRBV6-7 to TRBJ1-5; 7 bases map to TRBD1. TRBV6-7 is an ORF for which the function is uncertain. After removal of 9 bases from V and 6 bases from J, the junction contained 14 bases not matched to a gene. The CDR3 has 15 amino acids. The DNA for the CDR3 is TGTGCCAGAGATAACAGGGGAGATTTAATTCAGCCCCAGCATTTT. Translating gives CARDNRGDLIQPQHF.

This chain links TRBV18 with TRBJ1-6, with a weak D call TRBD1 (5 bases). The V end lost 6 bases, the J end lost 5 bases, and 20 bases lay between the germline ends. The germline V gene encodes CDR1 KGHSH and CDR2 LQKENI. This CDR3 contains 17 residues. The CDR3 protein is CASSPLAGDLNNSPLHF. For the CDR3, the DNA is TGTGCCAGCTCGCCGCTGGCGGGGGATCTGAATAATTCACCCCTCCACTTT.

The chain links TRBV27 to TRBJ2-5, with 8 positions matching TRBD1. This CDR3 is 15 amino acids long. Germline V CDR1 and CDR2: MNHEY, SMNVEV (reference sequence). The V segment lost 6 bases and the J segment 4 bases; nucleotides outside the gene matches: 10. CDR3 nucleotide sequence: TGTGCCAGCAGCCCCGGACAGGGTCCCGGAGAGACCCAGTACTTC. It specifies CASSPGQGPGETQYF.

CDR3 amino acids: CASSHDKQAGYTF. CDR3 nucleotides: TGCGCCAGCAGCCACGACAAGCAGGCCGGCTACACCTTC. The chain has TRBV4-1 and TRBJ1-2; D unresolved. From germline, CDR1 is MGHRA and CDR2 YSYEKL. This CDR3 comprises 13 residues. V gave up 3 bases and J gave up 8 bases, with 13 bases separating them.

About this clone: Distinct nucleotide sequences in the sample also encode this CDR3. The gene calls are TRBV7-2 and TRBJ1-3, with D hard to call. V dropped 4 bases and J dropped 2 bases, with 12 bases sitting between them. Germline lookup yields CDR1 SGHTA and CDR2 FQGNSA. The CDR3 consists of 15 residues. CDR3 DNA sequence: TGTGCCAGCAGCTCCCGGGGAGGAGCTGGAAACACCATATATTTT. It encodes CASSSRGGAGNTIYF.

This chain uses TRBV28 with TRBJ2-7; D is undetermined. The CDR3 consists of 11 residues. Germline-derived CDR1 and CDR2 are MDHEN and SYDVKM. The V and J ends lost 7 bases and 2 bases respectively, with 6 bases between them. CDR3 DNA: TGTGCCAGCACTAACCCCTACGAGCAGTACTTC. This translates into CASTNPYEQYF.

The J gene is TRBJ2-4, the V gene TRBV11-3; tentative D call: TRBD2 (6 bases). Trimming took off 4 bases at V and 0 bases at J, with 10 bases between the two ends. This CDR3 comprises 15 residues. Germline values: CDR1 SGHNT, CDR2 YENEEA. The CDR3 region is CASSSGGVAKNIQYF. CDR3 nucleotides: TGTGCCAGCAGCTCCGGCGGGGTAGCCAAAAACATTCAGTACTTC. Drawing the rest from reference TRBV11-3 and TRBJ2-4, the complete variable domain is EAGVVQSPRYKIIEKKQPVAFWCNPISGHNTLYWYLQNLGQGPELLIRYENEEAVDDSQLPKDRFSAERLKGVDSTLKIQPAELGDSAVYLCASSSGGVAKNIQYFGAGTRLSVL.